The TCR beta chain under discussion was sequenced for a study of blood T cell repertoires in COVID-19. Study-wide context: Material from acute and convalescent COVID-19 was sourced from the United States, Italy and Spain. From T cells, B-cell-depleted T cells, or PBMCs came the material, which was cDNA or gDNA.

The CDR3 sequence is 12 residues long. Trimming pared 5 bases from V and 4 bases from J, leaving 11 bases between. Germline loops: CDR1 DFQATT, CDR2 SNEGSKA (reference sequence). Methods used by the authors: Cell counts per sample came from amplifying reference gene primers. Assay: immunoSEQ multiplex PCR; the TCRdb copy retains only in-frame clones and omits some. That table is the source of V, J and clone size, and D and trimming were worked out from the DNA. Of around 130,000 clones in the sample, about 86% were seen once. The chain combines TRBV20-1 with TRBJ1-1; no firm D call. The sequence came from a woman between 45 and 65 years old with acute or convalescent COVID-19. The specimen sequenced was peripheral blood. The CDR3 DNA reads as TGCAGTGCTCGTGATTGGGCCACTGAAGCTTTCTTT. This translates into CSARDWATEAFF.